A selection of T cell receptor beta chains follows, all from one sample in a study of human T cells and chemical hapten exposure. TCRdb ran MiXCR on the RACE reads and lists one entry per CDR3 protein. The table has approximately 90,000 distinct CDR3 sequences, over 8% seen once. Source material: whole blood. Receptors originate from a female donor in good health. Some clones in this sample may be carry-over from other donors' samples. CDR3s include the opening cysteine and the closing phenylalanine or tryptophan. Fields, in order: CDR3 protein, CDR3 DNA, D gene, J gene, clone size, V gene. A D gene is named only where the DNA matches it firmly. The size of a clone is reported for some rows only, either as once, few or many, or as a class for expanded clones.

CASSFRSGETQYF | TGTGCCAGCAGTTTCAGGAGCGGGGAGACCCAGTACTTC | . | TRBJ2-5 | . | TRBV28
CSAPGQGPSEQYF | TGCAGTGCCCCGGGACAGGGCCCTTCGGAGCAGTACTTC | TRBD1 | TRBJ2-7 | few | TRBV20-1
CASSATFLVAEAFF | TGTGCCAGCAGCGCCACCTTTCTGGTAGCTGAAGCTTTCTTT | . | TRBJ1-1 | few | TRBV7-2
CASSQEVADEQFF | TGCGCCAGCAGCCAAGAGGTTGCAGATGAGCAGTTCTTC | . | TRBJ2-1 | . | TRBV4-3
CAISEDSTDTQYF | TGTGCCATCAGTGAAGATAGCACAGATACGCAGTATTTT | . | TRBJ2-3 | few | TRBV10-3
CASSYLVHTQYF | TGTGCCAGCAGCTACCTCGTTCATACGCAGTATTTT | . | TRBJ2-3 | few | TRBV7-2
CSTSEWGSGRGSTDTQYF | TGCAGTACTAGTGAATGGGGTAGCGGGAGGGGCAGCACAGATACGCAGTATTTT | TRBD2 | TRBJ2-3 | . | TRBV20-1
CASSQDPRGAYGYTF | TGCGCCAGCAGCCAAGATCCCAGGGGTGCCTATGGCTACACCTTC | . | TRBJ1-2 | many | TRBV4-3
CASSLTHNSGNTIYF | TGTGCCAGCAGTTTGACACATAACTCTGGAAACACCATATATTTT | . | TRBJ1-3 | few | TRBV6-5
CSAGRASSGANVLTF | TGCAGTGCTGGCAGGGCTAGCTCTGGGGCCAACGTCCTGACTTTC | . | TRBJ2-6 | . | TRBV20-1
CSVASSASSYNEQFF | TGCAGCGTTGCCTCTAGCGCTAGCTCCTACAATGAGCAGTTCTTC | . | TRBJ2-1 | few | TRBV29-1
CASSLEGARYEQYF | TGTGCCAGCAGCTTGGAGGGAGCCCGCTACGAGCAGTACTTC | . | TRBJ2-7 | few | TRBV11-2
CASTALMGYGYTF | TGTGCCAGCACCGCTCTAATGGGCTATGGCTACACCTTC | . | TRBJ1-2 | few | TRBV28
CASSQEGQGGTDTQYF | TGTGCCAGCAGCCAAGAGGGCCAGGGAGGGACAGATACGCAGTATTTT | TRBD2 | TRBJ2-3 | many | TRBV3-1
CASSQGTSGNTIYF | TGTGCCAGCAGCCAAGGGACCTCTGGAAACACCATATATTTT | . | TRBJ1-3 | many | TRBV7-2
CAISDDEPMNTEAFF | TGTGCCATCAGTGACGACGAACCCATGAACACTGAAGCTTTCTTT | . | TRBJ1-1 | few | TRBV10-3
CASSRGGGFTDTQYF | TGTGCCAGCAGCCGGGGCGGCGGGTTCACAGATACGCAGTATTTT | . | TRBJ2-3 | few | TRBV7-2
CASSPTPGGSQPQHF | TGCGCCAGCAGCCCGACACCCGGGGGGTCTCAGCCCCAGCATTTT | . | TRBJ1-5 | many | TRBV4-1
CASSSTGTPRSHTQYF | TGTGCCAGCAGTTCTACCGGGACGCCCCGAAGTCATACGCAGTATTTT | . | TRBJ2-3 | many | TRBV28
CASSYRPYRAPRSPLHF | TGTGCCAGCAGTTACAGGCCCTACAGGGCCCCTAGGTCACCCCTCCACTTT | . | TRBJ1-6 | many | TRBV6-5
CSARDGLAGEQYF | TGCAGTGCTAGAGATGGACTAGCGGGCGAGCAGTACTTC | TRBD2 | TRBJ2-7 | . | TRBV20-1
CASSEQNSNQPQHF | TGTGCCAGTAGTGAGCAGAATAGCAATCAGCCCCAGCATTTT | . | TRBJ1-5 | . | TRBV19
CASSLGGGNQPQHF | TGTGCCAGCAGCTTAGGAGGGGGCAATCAGCCCCAGCATTTT | . | TRBJ1-5 | many | TRBV7-9
CASAGSSSADTQYF | TGTGCCAGCGCGGGGTCAAGTAGTGCAGATACGCAGTATTTT | . | TRBJ2-3 | few | TRBV27
CASSLNRNTEAFF | TGTGCCAGCAGCTTAAACAGAAACACTGAAGCTTTCTTT | . | TRBJ1-1 | . | TRBV11-3
CASSIIRGQPNSPLHF | TGTGCCAGTAGTATTATTAGAGGACAGCCCAATTCACCCCTCCACTTT | . | TRBJ1-6 | few | TRBV19
CASSYRPRNTEAFF | TGTGCCAGCAGTTACCGCCCTAGGAACACTGAAGCTTTCTTT | . | TRBJ1-1 | few | TRBV6-2/TRBV6-3
CATSAPVRLGENNEQFF | TGTGCCACCAGTGCCCCCGTACGGCTAGGTGAAAACAATGAGCAGTTCTTC | . | TRBJ2-1 | few | TRBV24-1
CASSARAAGTTYYNEQFF | TGTGCCAGCAGCGCCAGAGCAGCCGGGACGACCTACTACAATGAGCAGTTCTTC | . | TRBJ2-1 | . | TRBV7-3
CSAPGERKNTGELFF | TGCAGTGCCCCGGGTGAGCGGAAGAACACCGGGGAGCTGTTTTTT | . | TRBJ2-2 | many | TRBV20-1
CASSMGLPHSGANVLTF | TGTGCCAGTAGTATGGGTCTACCCCACTCTGGGGCCAACGTCCTGACTTTC | . | TRBJ2-6 | few | TRBV19
CASSPLGDEKLFF | TGTGCCAGCAGTCCATTGGGCGATGAAAAACTGTTTTTT | . | TRBJ1-4 | . | TRBV12-3/TRBV12-4
CASSPNTGETQYF | TGTGCCAGCAGCCCGAACACCGGGGAGACCCAGTACTTC | . | TRBJ2-5 | many | TRBV3-1
CASIQGNTEAFF | TGTGCCAGTATACAGGGGAACACTGAAGCTTTCTTT | . | TRBJ1-1 | few | TRBV19
CASSFVGAGDTQYF | TGTGCCAGCAGTTTCGTAGGGGCGGGAGATACGCAGTATTTT | . | TRBJ2-3 | few | TRBV28
CASSTDGGRDTQYF | TGTGCCAGCAGTACGGACGGGGGGCGAGATACGCAGTATTTT | . | TRBJ2-3 | few | TRBV28
CASNILGANEQFF | TGCGCCTCTAACATACTCGGGGCCAATGAGCAGTTCTTC | . | TRBJ2-1 | few | TRBV5-1
CASSAQGRLAGGLLTDTQYF | TGTGCCAGCAGCGCGCAAGGGAGACTAGCGGGAGGGCTCCTCACAGATACGCAGTATTTT | TRBD2 | TRBJ2-3 | many | TRBV9
CAWSGGWGTNVDTQYF | TGTGCCTGGAGTGGAGGCTGGGGGACTAATGTGGATACGCAGTATTTT | TRBD2 | TRBJ2-3 | . | TRBV30
CASSLQGGEQFF | TGTGCCAGCAGTTTACAGGGGGGTGAGCAGTTCTTC | . | TRBJ2-1 | many | TRBV27
CASSPGLGRNSPLHF | TGTGCCAGCAGTCCCGGTCTTGGAAGGAATTCACCCCTCCACTTT | . | TRBJ1-6 | few | TRBV5-6
CASSLRGDSGANVLTF | TGTGCCAGCAGCCTCAGGGGGGACTCTGGGGCCAACGTCCTGACTTTC | . | TRBJ2-6 | . | TRBV7-9
CASRLSTANYGYTF | TGCGCCAGCAGACTTTCTACAGCTAACTATGGCTACACCTTC | . | TRBJ1-2 | many | TRBV5-1
CASSPPDWSYGYTF | TGTGCCAGCTCACCACCTGACTGGTCCTATGGCTACACCTTC | . | TRBJ1-2 | . | TRBV18
CASSPRGYNEQFF | TGTGCCAGCAGCCCACGGGGTTACAATGAGCAGTTCTTC | . | TRBJ2-1 | few | TRBV3-1
CASSFLTDPQHF | TGTGCCAGCAGCTTCCTGACAGACCCCCAGCATTTT | . | TRBJ1-5 | . | TRBV28
CASSLVGETQYF | TGTGCCAGCAGCTTAGTTGGAGAGACCCAGTACTTC | . | TRBJ2-5 | few | TRBV7-4
CASSFDRAGEKLFF | TGTGCCAGCAGCTTCGACAGGGCGGGTGAAAAACTGTTTTTT | TRBD1 | TRBJ1-4 | . | TRBV7-2
CASSAYGQPPTNEKLFF | TGTGCCAGCAGTGCTTATGGACAGCCCCCAACTAATGAAAAACTGTTTTTT | . | TRBJ1-4 | few | TRBV28
CSARGTLGKSYEQYF | TGCAGTGCTAGAGGGACCTTAGGGAAATCCTACGAGCAGTACTTC | . | TRBJ2-7 | many | TRBV20-1
CASSPGGPLSYEQYF | TGTGCCAGCAGTCCCGGGGGGCCTCTCTCCTACGAGCAGTACTTC | . | TRBJ2-7 | few | TRBV28
CASNQGDNEQFF | TGTGCCAGCAATCAGGGTGACAATGAGCAGTTCTTC | . | TRBJ2-1 | . | TRBV2
CASSIVGTGNGYTF | TGTGCCAGTAGTATAGTTGGGACAGGGAATGGCTACACCTTC | TRBD1 | TRBJ1-2 | . | TRBV19
CASSVGGGTQETQYF | TGTGCCAGCAGCGTAGGTGGGGGGACCCAAGAGACCCAGTACTTC | . | TRBJ2-5 | few | TRBV9
CASSGTAKGDEQFF | TGTGCCAGTTCCGGGACTGCAAAAGGGGATGAGCAGTTCTTC | . | TRBJ2-1 | few | TRBV27
CASSLGGGLRETQYF | TGCGCCAGCAGCTTGGGGGGAGGCCTTCGGGAGACCCAGTACTTC | . | TRBJ2-5 | many | TRBV5-1
CASSLRGGGNSPLHF | TGTGCCAGCAGCCTCAGAGGGGGGGGCAATTCACCCCTCCACTTT | . | TRBJ1-6 | . | TRBV14